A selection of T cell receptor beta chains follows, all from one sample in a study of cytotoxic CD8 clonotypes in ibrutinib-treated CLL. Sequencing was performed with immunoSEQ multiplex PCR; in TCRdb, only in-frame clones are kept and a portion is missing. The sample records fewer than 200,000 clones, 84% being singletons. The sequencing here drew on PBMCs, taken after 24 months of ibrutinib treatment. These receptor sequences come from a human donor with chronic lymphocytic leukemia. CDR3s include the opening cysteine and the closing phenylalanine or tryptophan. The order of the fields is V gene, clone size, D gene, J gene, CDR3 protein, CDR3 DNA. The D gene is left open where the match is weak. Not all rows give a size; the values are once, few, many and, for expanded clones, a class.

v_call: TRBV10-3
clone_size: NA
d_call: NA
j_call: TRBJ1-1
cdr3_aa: CATTGRPNTEAFF
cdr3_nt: TGTGCCACGACAGGACGGCCAAACACTGAAGCTTTCTTT

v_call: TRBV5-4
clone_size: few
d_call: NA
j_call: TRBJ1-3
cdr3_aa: CASSDNQGYGNTIYF
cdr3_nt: TGTGCCAGCAGCGACAATCAGGGGTATGGAAACACCATATATTTT

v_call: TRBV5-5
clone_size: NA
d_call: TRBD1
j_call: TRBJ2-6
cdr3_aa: CASSSGQGKAGANVLTF
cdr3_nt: TGTGCCAGCAGCTCAGGACAGGGCAAGGCTGGGGCCAACGTCCTGACTTTC

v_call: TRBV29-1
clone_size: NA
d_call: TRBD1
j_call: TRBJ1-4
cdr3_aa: CSVEGKGAGEKLFF
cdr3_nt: TGCAGCGTTGAAGGCAAGGGGGCAGGAGAAAAACTGTTTTTT

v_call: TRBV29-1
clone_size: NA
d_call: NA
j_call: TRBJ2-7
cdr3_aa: CSVRTGGRGEQYF
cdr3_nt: TGCAGCGTAAGAACAGGGGGGAGGGGCGAGCAGTACTTC

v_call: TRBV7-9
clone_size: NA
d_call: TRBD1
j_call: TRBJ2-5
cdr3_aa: CASSLAGQVQETQYF
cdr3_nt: TGTGCCAGCAGCTTAGCCGGACAGGTCCAAGAGACCCAGTACTTC

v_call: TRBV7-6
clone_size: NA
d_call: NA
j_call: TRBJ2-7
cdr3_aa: CASSRHNNEQYF
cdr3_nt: TGTGCCAGCAGCAGACATAACAACGAGCAGTACTTC

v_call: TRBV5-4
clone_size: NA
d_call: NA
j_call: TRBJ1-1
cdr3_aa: CASSRGGGRDTEAFF
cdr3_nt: TGTGCCAGCAGCCGGGGGGGAGGCCGGGACACTGAAGCTTTCTTT

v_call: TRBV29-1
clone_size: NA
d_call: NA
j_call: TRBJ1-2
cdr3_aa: CSVENGEGSGYTF
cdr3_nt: TGCAGCGTTGAAAATGGGGAAGGGTCTGGCTACACCTTC

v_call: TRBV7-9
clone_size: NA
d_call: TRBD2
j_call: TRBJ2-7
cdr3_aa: CASSPTGTSGREQYF
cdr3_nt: TGTGCCAGCAGCCCTACCGGGACTAGCGGCCGCGAGCAGTACTTC

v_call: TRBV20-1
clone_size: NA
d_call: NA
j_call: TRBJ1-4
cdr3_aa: CSANRNEKLFF
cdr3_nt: TGCAGTGCTAACAGAAATGAAAAACTGTTTTTT

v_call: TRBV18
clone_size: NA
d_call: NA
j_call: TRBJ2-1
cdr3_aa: CASSPIADNEQFF
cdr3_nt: TGTGCCAGCTCACCAATAGCGGACAATGAGCAGTTCTTC

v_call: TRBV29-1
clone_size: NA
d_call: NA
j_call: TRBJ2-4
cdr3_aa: CSAARGAGSNNIQYF
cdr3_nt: TGCAGCGCCGCCCGGGGGGCGGGATCGAACAACATTCAGTACTTC

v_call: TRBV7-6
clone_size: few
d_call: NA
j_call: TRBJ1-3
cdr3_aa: CASSPAGAYSGNTIYF
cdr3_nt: TGTGCCAGCAGCCCGGCCGGGGCCTACTCTGGAAACACCATATATTTT

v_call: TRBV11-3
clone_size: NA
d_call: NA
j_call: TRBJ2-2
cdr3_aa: CASSSSGTVNTGELFF
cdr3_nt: TGTGCCAGCAGCTCTTCCGGGACTGTGAACACCGGGGAGCTGTTTTTT

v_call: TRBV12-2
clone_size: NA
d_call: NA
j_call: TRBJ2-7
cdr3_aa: CASPVDSNHPWVYLREQYF
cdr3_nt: TGTGCAAGTCCCGTCGACAGCAACCACCCCTGGGTGTATCTACGCGAGCAGTACTTC

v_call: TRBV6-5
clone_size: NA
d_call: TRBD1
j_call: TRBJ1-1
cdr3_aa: CASRRTGGTEAFF
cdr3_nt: TGTGCCAGCCGACGGACAGGGGGCACTGAAGCTTTCTTT

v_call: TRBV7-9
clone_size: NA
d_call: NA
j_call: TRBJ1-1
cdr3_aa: CASSSPTLHTEAFF
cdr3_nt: TGTGCCAGCAGCTCCCCGACACTACACACTGAAGCTTTCTTT

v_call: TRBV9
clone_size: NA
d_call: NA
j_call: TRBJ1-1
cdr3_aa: CASSASGGGTEAFF
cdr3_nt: TGTGCCAGCAGCGCTAGTGGAGGGGGCACTGAAGCTTTCTTT

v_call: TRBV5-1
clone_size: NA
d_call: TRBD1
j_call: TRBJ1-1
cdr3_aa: CASTQGLTTEAFF
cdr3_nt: TGCGCCAGCACACAGGGGCTTACGACTGAAGCTTTCTTT

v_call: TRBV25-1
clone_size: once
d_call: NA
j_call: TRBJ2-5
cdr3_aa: CASSTRSSGRETQYF
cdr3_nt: TGTGCCAGCAGTACACGCAGTTCGGGGCGGGAGACCCAGTACTTC

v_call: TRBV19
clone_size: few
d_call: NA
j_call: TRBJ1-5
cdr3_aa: CASSIYTDGTQPQHF
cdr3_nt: TGTGCCAGTAGTATATACACGGACGGCACTCAGCCCCAGCATTTT

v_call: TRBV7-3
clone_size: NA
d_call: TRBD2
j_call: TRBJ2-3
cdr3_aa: CASSLESKRGDTQYF
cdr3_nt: TGTGCCAGCAGCTTAGAATCTAAGCGGGGTGATACGCAGTATTTT

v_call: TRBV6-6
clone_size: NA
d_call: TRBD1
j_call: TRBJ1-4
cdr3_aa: CASRQGSEKLFF
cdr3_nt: TGTGCCAGCAGACAGGGGTCTGAAAAACTGTTTTTT

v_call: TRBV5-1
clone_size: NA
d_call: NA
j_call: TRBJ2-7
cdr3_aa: CASSQSSVGSSYEQYF
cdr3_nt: TGCGCCAGCAGCCAATCTTCGGTCGGCAGCTCCTACGAGCAGTACTTC

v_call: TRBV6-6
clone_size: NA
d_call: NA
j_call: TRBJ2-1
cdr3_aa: CASSYSIYSSYNEQFF
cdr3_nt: TGTGCCAGCAGTTACTCGATATATAGCAGCTACAATGAGCAGTTCTTC

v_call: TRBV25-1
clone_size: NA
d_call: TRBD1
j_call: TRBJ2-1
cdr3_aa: CASSGQGFEQFF
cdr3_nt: TGTGCCAGCAGTGGACAGGGGTTTGAGCAGTTCTTC

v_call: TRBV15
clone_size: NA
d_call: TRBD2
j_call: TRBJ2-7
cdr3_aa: CATSRDPSGRYYEQYF
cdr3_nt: TGTGCCACCAGCAGAGATCCTAGCGGGAGGTATTACGAGCAGTACTTC

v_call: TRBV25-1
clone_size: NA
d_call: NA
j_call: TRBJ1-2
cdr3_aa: CASSGGLTNYGYTF
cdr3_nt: TGTGCCAGCAGTGGAGGACTGACTAACTATGGCTACACCTTC

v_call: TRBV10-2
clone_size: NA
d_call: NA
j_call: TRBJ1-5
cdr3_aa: CASSATNPNQPQHF
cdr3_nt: TGCGCCAGCAGTGCGACTAATCCCAATCAGCCCCAGCATTTT

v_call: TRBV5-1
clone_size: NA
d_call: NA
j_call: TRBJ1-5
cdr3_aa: CASSLAPGQPQHF
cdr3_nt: TGCGCCAGCAGCTTGGCTCCGGGACAGCCCCAGCATTTT

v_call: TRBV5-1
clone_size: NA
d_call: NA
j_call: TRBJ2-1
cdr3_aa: CASNSRNEQFF
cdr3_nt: TGCGCCAGCAATTCACGGAATGAGCAGTTCTTC

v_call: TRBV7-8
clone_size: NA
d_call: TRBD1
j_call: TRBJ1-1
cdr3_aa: CASSSQGAQINTEAFF
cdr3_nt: TGTGCCAGCAGCTCCCAGGGGGCCCAGATTAACACTGAAGCTTTCTTT

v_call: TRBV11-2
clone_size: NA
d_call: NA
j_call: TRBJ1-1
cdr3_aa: CASSPRVGRGGNTEAFF
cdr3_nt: TGTGCCAGCAGCCCCCGGGTCGGCAGGGGAGGGAACACTGAAGCTTTCTTT

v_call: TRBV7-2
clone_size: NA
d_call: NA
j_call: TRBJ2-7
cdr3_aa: CASSLLGGAGEQYF
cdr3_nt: TGTGCCAGCAGCTTATTAGGGGGAGCGGGCGAGCAGTACTTC

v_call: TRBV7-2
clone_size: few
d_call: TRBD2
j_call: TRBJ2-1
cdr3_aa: CASSPGTSGRALNEQFF
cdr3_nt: TGTGCCAGCAGTCCCGGGACTAGCGGGAGGGCCTTGAATGAGCAGTTCTTC

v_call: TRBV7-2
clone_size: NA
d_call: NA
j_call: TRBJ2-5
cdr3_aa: CASSLMGGQETQYF
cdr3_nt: TGTGCCAGCAGCTTAATGGGTGGCCAAGAGACCCAGTACTTC

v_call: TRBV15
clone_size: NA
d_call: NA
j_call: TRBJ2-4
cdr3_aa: CATSRGPWVQYF
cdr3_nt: TGTGCCACCAGCAGAGGACCGTGGGTTCAGTACTTC

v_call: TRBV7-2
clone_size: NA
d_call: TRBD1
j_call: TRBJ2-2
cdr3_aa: CASSTRQGTSGELFF
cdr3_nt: TGTGCCAGCAGCACACGACAGGGCACTTCTGGGGAGCTGTTTTTT

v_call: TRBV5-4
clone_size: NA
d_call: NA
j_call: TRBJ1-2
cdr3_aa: CASTLEGPIRGYTF
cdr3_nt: TGTGCCAGCACCCTTGAGGGCCCTATAAGGGGCTACACCTTC

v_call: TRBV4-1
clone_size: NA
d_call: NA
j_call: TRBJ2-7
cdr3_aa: CASSQGQLAYEQYF
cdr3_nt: TGCGCCAGCAGCCAAGGACAACTAGCTTACGAGCAGTACTTC

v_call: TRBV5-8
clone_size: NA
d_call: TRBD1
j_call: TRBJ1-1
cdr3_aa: CASSLWTGTRAFF
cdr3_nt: TGTGCCAGCAGCCTGTGGACAGGGACTAGAGCTTTCTTT

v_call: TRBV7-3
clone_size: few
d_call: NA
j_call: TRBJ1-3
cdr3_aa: CASSPQTSGNTIYF
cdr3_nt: TGTGCCAGCAGCCCCCAGACCTCTGGAAACACCATATATTTT

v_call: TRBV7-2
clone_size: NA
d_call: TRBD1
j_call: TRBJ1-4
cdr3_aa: CASSDGQAPNEKLFF
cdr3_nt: TGTGCCAGCAGCGATGGACAGGCCCCTAATGAAAAACTGTTTTTT